The 26 T cell receptor beta chains reported below all come from one sample, sequenced in a study of T cell responses to AZD1222 COVID-19 vaccine. Method: immunoSEQ multiplex PCR; TCRdb's copy keeps in-frame clones and lacks some. Of about 160,000 clones detected, nearly 90% appear once; the ten largest clones hold 4.5% to 6%. The source was peripheral blood, collected on day 0 of AZD1222 vaccination. These receptors originate from an adult in good health.

The CDR3 DNA reads TGTGCCACCCGGGGGCCAAGCAGGGAACACCAAAACATTCAGTACTTC. Protein: CATRGPSREHQNIQYF. The chain links TRBV15 to TRBJ2-4, with D perhaps given as TRBD1 or TRBD2 (6 bases each). The ends were cut back, 8 bases at V and 5 bases at J, with 22 bases in the middle. This CDR3 comprises 16 residues. Looked up from germline, CDR1 is LNHNV and CDR2 is YYDKDF (reference sequence). The whole variable domain, filled in from reference TRBV15 and TRBJ2-4, reads DAMVIQNPRYQVTQFGKPVTLSCSQTLNHNVMYWYQQKSSQAPKLLFHYYDKDFNNEADTPDNFQSRRPNTSFCFLDIRSPGLGDTAMYLCATRGPSREHQNIQYFGAGTRLSVL.

The sample holds a few counts of this clone. The chain links TRBV6-5 to TRBJ1-6; TRBD1 might be the D (6 bases). The CDR3 covers 13 residues. Germline V gives CDR1 MNHEY, CDR2 SVGAGI. V lost 7 bases, J lost 10 bases, and 14 bases lay in between. CDR3 sequence reads: CASTGGYRSPLHF. CDR3 sequence (DNA): TGTGCCAGCACCGGGGGCTATAGGTCACCCCTCCACTTT.

The rearrangement links TRBV7-9 to TRBJ2-2; D remains unclear. The V gene lost 3 bases and the J gene lost 2 bases, with 13 bases spanning the gap. Germline lookup yields CDR1 SEHNR and CDR2 FQNEAQ (reference sequence). This CDR3 is built from 16 residues. The CDR3 region has the DNA TGTGCCAGCAGCTTGTCGAGAGGAATAAACACCGGGGAGCTGTTTTTT. The encoded protein is CASSLSRGINTGELFF.

This sequence joins TRBV4-3 and TRBJ1-3, with unresolved D. The V end lost 0 bases, the J end lost 3 bases, and 12 bases lay between the germline ends. The CDR3 runs to 16 residues. Looked up from germline, CDR1 is LGHNA and CDR2 is YSLEER. CDR3 nucleotide sequence: TGCGCCAGCAGCCAAGATGCCCACGTGGGTGGAAACACCATATATTTT. This encodes CASSQDAHVGGNTIYF.

The J gene is TRBJ1-2, the V gene TRBV11-3; D is possibly TRBD1 (5 bases). V gave up 6 bases and J gave up 2 bases, with 13 bases separating them. The CDR3 spans 14 residues. CDR1 is SGHNT, CDR2 YENEEA, per germline. The CDR3 sequence is CASSSRRDNYGYTF. The CDR3 nucleotides are TGTGCCAGCAGTTCACGCCGGGACAACTATGGCTACACCTTC.

The chain recombines TRBV6-5 with TRBJ1-1, with a weak D call TRBD1 (6 bases). The CDR3 has 14 amino acids. The V end lost 6 bases, the J end lost 5 bases, and 16 bases lay between the germline ends. From germline, CDR1 is MNHEY and CDR2 SVGAGI. The chain's CDR3 is CASSNMDRGTEAFF. The CDR3 DNA follows: TGTGCCAGCAGCAATATGGACAGAGGAACTGAAGCTTTCTTT.

V gene TRBV3-1 (or the pseudogene TRBV3-2) combines with J gene TRBJ1-5; 12 bases match TRBD1. The length of the CDR3 is 15 residues. CDR1 is LGHDT, CDR2 YNNKEL, per germline (reference sequence). Unmatched junction bases numbered 4, after V lost 5 bases and J lost 5 bases. The CDR3: CASSFGTGGDQPQHF. CDR3 bases: TGTGCCAGCAGCTTTGGGACAGGGGGCGATCAGCCCCAGCATTTT.

The chain carries TRBV4-3 and TRBJ2-7; D may be TRBD1 (6 bases). Germline CDR1 LGHNA, CDR2 YSLEER. The V end lost 1 base, the J end lost 1 base, and 11 bases lay between the germline ends. CDR3 length equals 15 residues. In DNA, the CDR3 is TGCGCCAGCAGCCAAGGGTTCGGACAGTCCTACGAGCAGTACTTC. Translation gives CASSQGFGQSYEQYF.

The rearrangement uses TRBV7-2 and TRBJ2-1; TRBD1 aligns across 7 bases. V trimming: 5 bases; J trimming: 7 bases; junction bases outside the gene matches: 11. This CDR3 spans 15 amino acids. Germline CDR1 is SGHTA and CDR2 is FQGNSA. CDR3 sequence reads: CASSPRQGNRNEQFF. CDR3 nucleotide sequence: TGTGCCAGCAGCCCAAGACAGGGAAATCGGAATGAGCAGTTCTTC.

The CDR3: CASSGTGTPGNTIYF. CDR3 nucleotides: TGTGCCAGCAGCGGAACCGGGACTCCTGGAAACACCATATATTTT. J is TRBJ1-3 and V is TRBV11-2, with a weak D call TRBD1 (5 bases). CDR1 and CDR2 from the germline V gene are SGHAT and FQNNGV. Trimming removed 5 bases from V and 2 bases from J, with 13 bases in between. The CDR3 runs to 15 residues.

This clone has just one count. J is TRBJ2-5 and V is TRBV28, with TRBD2 identical over 10 bases. The CDR3 runs 16 residues. Germline V gene lookup returns CDR1 MDHEN and CDR2 SYDVKM. Losses at the gene ends were 9 bases for V and 2 bases for J; bases not matched to a gene: 12. In DNA, the CDR3 is TGTGCCAGTAGCTTAGCGGGAGGCCCCGCTCAAGAGACCCAGTACTTC. Amino acids: CASSLAGGPAQETQYF.

The J gene is TRBJ1-3, the V gene TRBV9; D perhaps matches TRBD1 (5 bases). Trimming shortened V by 4 bases and J by 0 bases, and 17 bases separated the two germline ends. CDR1 is SGDLS, CDR2 YYNGEE, per germline. CDR3 length equals 17 residues. The DNA for the CDR3 is TGTGCCAGCAGCCCTACACAGGATACTGGCTCTGGAAACACCATATATTTT. Its protein product is CASSPTQDTGSGNTIYF.

This clone was recorded once. The chain combines TRBV30 with TRBJ1-5, with a weak D call TRBD1 (5 bases). The V and J ends lost 2 bases and 7 bases respectively, with 12 bases between them. The germline CDR1 and CDR2 sequences are GTSNPN and SVGIG (reference sequence). This CDR3 comprises 13 residues. CDR3 DNA sequence: TGTGCCTGGAGTTTAGGCTCAGGGCAGCCCCAGCATTTT. Translated, it gives CAWSLGSGQPQHF.

The V and J genes are TRBV27 and TRBJ1-4; D not resolved. Trimming took off 7 bases at V and 5 bases at J, with 14 bases between the two ends. This CDR3 spans 14 amino acids. CDR1 and CDR2 (germline): MNHEY, SMNVEV (reference sequence). The CDR3 loop reads CASTSPARNEKLFF. CDR3 coding DNA: TGTGCCAGCACCTCCCCAGCTAGAAATGAAAAACTGTTTTTT.

This sequence joins TRBV4-3 and TRBJ1-5, with a tentative D call TRBD1 (5 bases). Between the trimmed V and J ends, which lost 0 bases and 16 bases, there was a span of 16 bases. Germline V gene sequence: CDR1 LGHNA, CDR2 YSLEER. The CDR3 loop spans 13 amino acids. CDR3 protein: CASSQEVRDLPHF. The DNA for the CDR3 is TGCGCCAGCAGCCAAGAAGTCCGGGACCTCCCTCATTTT.

The chain uses TRBV6-5 and TRBJ1-6; 8 bases are a match to TRBD1. Trimming took 6 bases from V and 2 from J; bases not matched to a gene: 3. Looked up from germline, CDR1 is MNHEY and CDR2 is SVGAGI. The CDR3 consists of 15 residues. The CDR3 loop reads CASRDRVPYNSPLHF. CDR3 bases: TGTGCCAGCAGGGACAGGGTGCCCTATAATTCACCCCTCCACTTT.

The chain employs TRBV12-5 and TRBJ1-6; D uncertain. The CDR3 covers 13 residues. V shed 5 bases and J shed 6 bases, with 8 bases lying between them. Germline V gene sequence: CDR1 LGHNT, CDR2 FRNRAP. The CDR3 region has the DNA TGTGCTAGTGGTCTCGAATCTAATTCACCCCTCCACTTT. Its translation: CASGLESNSPLHF. Combining the CDR3 with reference TRBV12-5 and TRBJ1-6 gives the whole variable domain DARVTQTPRHKVTEMGQEVTMRCQPILGHNTVFWYRQTMMQGLELLAYFRNRAPLDDSGMPKDRFSAEMPDATLATLKIQPSEPRDSAVYFCASGLESNSPLHFGNGTRLTVT.

The V and J genes are TRBV7-2 and TRBJ2-3; tentatively, D is TRBD2 (6 bases). V lost 1 base and J lost 0, with 11 bases in between. The CDR3 spans 16 residues. Looked up from germline, CDR1 is SGHTA and CDR2 is FQGNSA. The CDR3 coding sequence is TGTGCCAGCAGCTTAGGGTGGCGGGGCAGCACAGATACGCAGTATTTT. Its translation: CASSLGWRGSTDTQYF.

The CDR3 nucleotides are TGTGCCAGCAGCGTATCGCCAGGGACGAACACCGGGGAGCTGTTTTTT. Encoded protein: CASSVSPGTNTGELFF. The chain joins TRBV9 to TRBJ2-2; TRBD1 might be the D (5 bases). Trimming cost V 1 base and J 0 bases, with 10 bases left between them. The CDR3 consists of 16 residues. Germline-derived CDR1 and CDR2 are SGDLS and YYNGEE. The full variable domain, completed using reference TRBV9 and TRBJ2-2, is DSGVTQTPKHLITATGQRVTLRCSPRSGDLSVYWYQQSLDQGLQFLIQYYNGEERAKGNILERFSAQQFPDLHSELNLSSLELGDSALYFCASSVSPGTNTGELFFGEGSRLTVL.

The rearrangement links TRBV7-2 to TRBJ1-2; 7 nucleotides match TRBD1. Losses at the gene ends were 5 bases for V and 8 bases for J; bases not matched to a gene: 11. The germline CDR1 and CDR2 sequences are SGHTA and FQGNSA. The CDR3 is 14 residues long. The CDR3: CASSDRTGRGGYTF. The CDR3 nucleotides are TGTGCCAGCAGCGACCGGACAGGCCGGGGGGGCTACACCTTC.

The chain carries TRBV5-1 and TRBJ2-2; unclear D gene. This CDR3 spans 14 amino acids. The germline V gene encodes CDR1 SGHRS and CDR2 YFSETQ. Trimming removed 1 base at V and 2 bases at J, with 6 bases between. The CDR3 DNA follows: TGCGCCAGCAGCTTGAGCAGCAACACCGGGGAGCTGTTTTTT. Translating it yields CASSLSSNTGELFF.

The chain links TRBV12-3 or TRBV12-4 to TRBJ1-1; D is perhaps TRBD1 (5 bases). V lost 6 bases and J lost 2, with 10 bases in between. This CDR3 region has 13 residues. CDR3 residues: CASREQANTEAFF. The CDR3 DNA reads as TGTGCCAGCAGAGAACAGGCCAACACTGAAGCTTTCTTT.

This chain connects TRBV7-2 to TRBJ1-5; TRBD1 might be the D (6 bases). In germline, CDR1 is SGHTA, CDR2 FQGNSA. V lost 5 bases to trimming and J lost 3 bases, with 14 bases between them. The CDR3 runs to 15 residues. CDR3 nucleotides: TGTGCCAGCAGCCGCGGGGGGCCAAACAATCAGCCCCAGCATTTT. Amino acids: CASSRGGPNNQPQHF.

V usage is TRBV7-8 and J usage is TRBJ2-1, with 9 bases lining up with TRBD2. The V segment lost 1 base and the J segment 10 bases; nucleotides outside the gene matches: 8. There are 15 residues in the CDR3. Germline V gives CDR1 SGHVS, CDR2 FQNEAQ. CDR3 protein: CASSLGGREGLEQFF. DNA for the CDR3: TGTGCCAGCAGCTTAGGAGGGCGGGAGGGGTTGGAGCAGTTCTTC.

J is TRBJ1-5 and V is TRBV2; TRBD1 might be the D (5 bases). V shed 2 bases and J shed 6 bases, with 14 bases lying between them. Germline loops: CDR1 SNHLY, CDR2 FYNNEI. The CDR3 has 15 amino acids. This CDR3 reads CASSEWEVGAQPQHF. CDR3 coding DNA: TGTGCCAGCAGTGAATGGGAAGTAGGGGCTCAGCCCCAGCATTTT. Full variable domain (remainder filled in from reference TRBV2 and TRBJ1-5): EPEVTQTPSHQVTQMGQEVILRCVPISNHLYFYWYRQILGQKVEFLVSFYNNEISEKSEIFDDQFSVERPDGSNFTLKIRSTKLEDSAMYFCASSEWEVGAQPQHFGDGTRLSIL.

V is TRBV7-3 and J is TRBJ2-2, with 8 bases lining up with TRBD2. Germline CDR1 reads SGHTA; CDR2 reads FQGTGA. The CDR3 is made up of 16 amino acids. With 5 bases clipped from V and 1 base from J, the junction kept 6 bases outside the gene matches. This chain's CDR3 is CASSRNSGMNTGELFF. The DNA of the CDR3 is TGTGCCAGCAGCCGGAATAGCGGGATGAACACCGGGGAGCTGTTTTTT. The full variable domain, rest sourced from reference TRBV7-3 and TRBJ2-2, is GAGVSQTPSNKVTEKGKYVELRCDPISGHTALYWYRQSLGQGPEFLIYFQGTGAADDSGLPNDRFFAVRPEGSVSTLKIQRTERGDSAVYLCASSRNSGMNTGELFFGEGSRLTVL.